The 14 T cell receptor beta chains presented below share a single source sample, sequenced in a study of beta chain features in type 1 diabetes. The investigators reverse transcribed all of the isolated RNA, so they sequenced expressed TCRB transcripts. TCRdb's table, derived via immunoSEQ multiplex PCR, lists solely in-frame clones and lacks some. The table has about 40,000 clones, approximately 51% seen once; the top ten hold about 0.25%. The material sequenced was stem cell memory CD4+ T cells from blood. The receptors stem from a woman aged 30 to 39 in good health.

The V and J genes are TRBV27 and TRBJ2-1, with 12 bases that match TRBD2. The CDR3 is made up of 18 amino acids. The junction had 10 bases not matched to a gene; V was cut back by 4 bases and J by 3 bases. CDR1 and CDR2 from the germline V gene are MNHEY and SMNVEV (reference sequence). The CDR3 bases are TGTGCCAGCAGTTATACGCGGACTAGCGGGAAATTCTACAATGAGCAGTTCTTC. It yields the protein CASSYTRTSGKFYNEQFF.

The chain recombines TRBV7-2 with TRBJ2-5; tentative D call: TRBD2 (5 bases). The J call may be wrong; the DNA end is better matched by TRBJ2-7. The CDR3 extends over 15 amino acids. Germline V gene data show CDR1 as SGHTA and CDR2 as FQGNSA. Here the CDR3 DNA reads TGTGCCAGCAGCTTTGGCGGGTCGAACTCCTACGAGCAGTACTTC. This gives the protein CASSFGGSNSYEQYF.

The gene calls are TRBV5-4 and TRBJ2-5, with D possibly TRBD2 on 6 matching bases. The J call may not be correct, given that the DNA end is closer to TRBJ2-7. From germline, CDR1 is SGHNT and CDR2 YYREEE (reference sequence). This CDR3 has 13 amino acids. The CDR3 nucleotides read TGTGCCAGCAGCCGGGACTTTTCCCACGAGCAGTACTTC. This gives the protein CASSRDFSHEQYF.

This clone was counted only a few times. The DNA for the CDR3 is TGTGCCAGCAGCCCTGGGGGACAGGGGAATCAGCCCCAGCATTTT. It yields the protein CASSPGGQGNQPQHF. V gene TRBV7-9 combines with J gene TRBJ1-5; TRBD1 matches 10 bases. The CDR3 length is 15 residues. J lost 4 bases, V lost 5 bases, and 5 bases had no gene match. Germline CDR1 and CDR2: SEHNR and FQNEAQ (reference sequence).

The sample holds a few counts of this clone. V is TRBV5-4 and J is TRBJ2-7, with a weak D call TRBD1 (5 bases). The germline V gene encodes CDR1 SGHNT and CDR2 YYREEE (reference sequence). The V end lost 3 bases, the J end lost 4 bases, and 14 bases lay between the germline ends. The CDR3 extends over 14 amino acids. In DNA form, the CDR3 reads TGTGCCAGCAGCTACCAGCCAGGGCAATACGAGCAGTACTTC. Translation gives CASSYQPGQYEQYF.

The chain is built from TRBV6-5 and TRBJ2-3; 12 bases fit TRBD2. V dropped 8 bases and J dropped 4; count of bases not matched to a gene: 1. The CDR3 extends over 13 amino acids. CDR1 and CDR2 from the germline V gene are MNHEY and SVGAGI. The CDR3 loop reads CASRLAGADTQYF. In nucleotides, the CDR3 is TGTGCCAGCCGACTAGCGGGAGCAGATACGCAGTATTTT.

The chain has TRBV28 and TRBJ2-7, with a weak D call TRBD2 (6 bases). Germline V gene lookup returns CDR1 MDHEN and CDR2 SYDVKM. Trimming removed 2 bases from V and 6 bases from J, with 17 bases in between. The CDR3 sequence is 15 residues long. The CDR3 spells CASSLGSSANFEQYF. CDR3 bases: TGTGCCAGCAGTTTAGGCTCTAGCGCCAATTTCGAGCAGTACTTC.

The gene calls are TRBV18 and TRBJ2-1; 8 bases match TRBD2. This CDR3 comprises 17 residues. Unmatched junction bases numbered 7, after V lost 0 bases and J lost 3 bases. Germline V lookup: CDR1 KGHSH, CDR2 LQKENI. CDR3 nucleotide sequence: TGTGCCAGCTCACCACCCCAAGCGGGAGTAAGCTACAATGAGCAGTTCTTC. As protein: CASSPPQAGVSYNEQFF.

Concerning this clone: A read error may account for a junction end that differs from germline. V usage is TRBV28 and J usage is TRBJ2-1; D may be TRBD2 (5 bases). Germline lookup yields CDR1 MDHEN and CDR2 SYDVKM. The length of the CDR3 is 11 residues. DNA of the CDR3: TGTGCCAGCAGAGACTACAGTGAGCAGTTCTTC. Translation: CASRDYSEQFF.

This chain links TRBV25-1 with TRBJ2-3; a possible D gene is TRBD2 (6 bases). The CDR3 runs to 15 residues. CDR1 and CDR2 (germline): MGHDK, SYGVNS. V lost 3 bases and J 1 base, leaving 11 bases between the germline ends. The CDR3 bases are TGTGCCAGCAGTGACTCGGGAGTGGGCACAGATACGCAGTATTTT. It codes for CASSDSGVGTDTQYF. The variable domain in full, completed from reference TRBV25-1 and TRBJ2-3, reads EADIYQTPRYLVIGTGKKITLECSQTMGHDKMYWYQQDPGMELHLIHYSYGVNSTEKGDLSSESTVSRIRTEHFPLTLESARPSHTSQYLCASSDSGVGTDTQYFGPGTRLTVL.

The CDR3 region has the DNA TGTGCCATCAGTGCCGCGGCGGTTGGGGAGGGCTACACCTTC. Its protein is CAISAAAVGEGYTF. The V call is TRBV10-3, the J call TRBJ1-2; D not resolved. This CDR3 region has 14 residues. V lost 4 bases, J lost 8 bases, and 17 bases lay in between. The germline CDR1 and CDR2 sequences are ENHRY and SYGVKD.

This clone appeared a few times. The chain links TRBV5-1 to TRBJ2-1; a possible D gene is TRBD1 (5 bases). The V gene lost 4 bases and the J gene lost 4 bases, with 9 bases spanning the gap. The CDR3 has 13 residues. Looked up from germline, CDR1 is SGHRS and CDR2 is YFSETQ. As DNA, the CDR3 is TGCGCCAGCAGCCGCCAGGGTTACAATGAGCAGTTCTTC. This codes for CASSRQGYNEQFF.

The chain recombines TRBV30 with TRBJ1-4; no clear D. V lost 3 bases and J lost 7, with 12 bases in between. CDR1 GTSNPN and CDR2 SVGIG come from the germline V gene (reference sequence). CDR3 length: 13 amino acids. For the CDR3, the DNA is TGTGCCTGGAGAAACGCGGGTGGTGAAAAACTGTTTTTT. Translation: CAWRNAGGEKLFF.

Here the CDR3 reads CASSVGRPSTDTQYF. The CDR3 DNA is TGTGCCAGCTCGGTAGGGAGGCCCAGCACAGATACGCAGTATTTT. The rearrangement uses TRBV18 and TRBJ2-3, with TRBD2 as a possible D gene (6 bases). The germline CDR1 and CDR2 sequences are KGHSH and LQKENI. Trimming left V 6 bases short and J 0 bases short, with 13 bases between. This CDR3 has 15 residues. The full variable domain, with the rest looked up from reference TRBV18 and TRBJ2-3, is NAGVMQNPRHLVRRRGQEARLRCSPMKGHSHVYWYRQLPEEGLKFMVYLQKENIIDESGMPKERFSAEFPKEGPSILRIQQVVRGDSAAYFCASSVGRPSTDTQYFGPGTRLTVL.